The entry that follows covers one TCR beta chain sequence. In its sample, this clonotype was seen a few times. Its antigen target is currently unknown. Base qualities are not provided; no much larger clone lies one nucleotide away. This specimen comes from a study of T cell repertoires in cytomegalovirus infection (dated by TCRdb to the late 2010s). For the wider study: Because public TCR beta signatures pointed to carriage of CMV infection together with the matching HLA type, the HLA type of each donor mattered for the analysis.

What the work shows at the level of the full study, not this receptor alone: In both this cohort and an independent roughly 350-donor cohort, the cumulative frequency of public TCR beta family members distinguished carriers of CMV infection plus the relevant HLA type. The ex vivo response was dominated by HLA-C-restricted CMV-specific TCR beta clonotypes, which also provided the single most frequent clonotype in two of eight donors.

Including cysteine and phenylalanine, the CDR3 has 15 amino acids. The kept DNA is CDR3 alone, 45 bases in frame from the first base. For CDR1 and CDR2, the germline V gene lists SNHLY and FYNNEI. The V end loses 0 bases and the J end loses 1 base, and a stretch of 9 bases separates them. Instrument on record: Illumina HiSeq 1500. TCRdb took the public reads, trimmed them with fastp at Q25, ran MiXCR for clone calling and kept in-frame beta chains. One record per CDR3 amino acid sequence lists the most common genes and DNA. Present in this sample are fewer than 700,000 distinct CDR3 sequences, about 24% of which were seen just once. The ten most abundant clones make up 8% of the sample.

This receptor was obtained from a human donor in good health (CMV status not recorded). Some clones in this sample may be carry-over from other donors' samples. Material for sequencing was CD8+ T cells from PBMCs. This sequence uses TRBV2 and TRBJ2-5; a tentative D match to TRBD2 spans 5 bases. The CDR3 in this case is CASSEASALQETQYF. At the DNA level, the sequence is TGTGCCAGCAGTGAAGCTAGCGCCCTCCAAGAGACCCAGTACTTC.